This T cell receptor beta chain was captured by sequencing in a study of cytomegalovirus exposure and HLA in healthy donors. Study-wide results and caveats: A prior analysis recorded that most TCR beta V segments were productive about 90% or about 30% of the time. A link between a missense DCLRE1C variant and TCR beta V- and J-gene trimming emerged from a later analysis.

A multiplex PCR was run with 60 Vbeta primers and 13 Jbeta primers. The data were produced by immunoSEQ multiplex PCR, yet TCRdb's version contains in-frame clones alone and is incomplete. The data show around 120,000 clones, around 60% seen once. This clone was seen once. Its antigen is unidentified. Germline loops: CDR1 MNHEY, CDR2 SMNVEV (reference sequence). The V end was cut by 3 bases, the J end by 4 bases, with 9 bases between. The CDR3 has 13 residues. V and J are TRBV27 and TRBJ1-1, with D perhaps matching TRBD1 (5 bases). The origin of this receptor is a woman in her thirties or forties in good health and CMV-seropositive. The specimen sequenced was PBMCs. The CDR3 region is CASSFTGGTEAFF. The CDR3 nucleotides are TGTGCCAGCAGTTTTACCGGGGGCACTGAAGCTTTCTTT.